Here is one T cell receptor (beta chain) with its context. Its target antigen remains unknown. No base quality values were provided; no much bigger clone lies one nucleotide off. These data originate in a study of T-cell memory formation after mild COVID-19 (dated by TCRdb to the early 2020s). Describing the broader study: Most TCR sequence clusters were specific to one of the two donors. T-cell clones expanding and contracting after mild COVID-19 in a couple of donors were tracked by longitudinal TCRalpha and TCRbeta repertoire sequencing. Two young, previously healthy adult volunteers, one female and one male, were included in the cohort. General findings and caveats noted by the study authors: Some responding clones were found in pre-infection memory, which suggests that pre-existing cross-reactive memory T cells took part in the SARS-CoV-2 response. Contracting CD4+ clones appeared mostly in the CM and EM memory subsets, whereas CD8+ clones were enriched in EMRA. Clones contracting from day 15 to 85 had balanced CD4/CD8 phenotypes, while a second wave expanding from day 15 to 37 was biased towards CD4+. Only two mild cases were covered in the study, and larger cohorts including severe cases with pre-infection samples were considered necessary. SARS-CoV-2 specificity of the second-wave clones peaking on day 37 was not confirmed.

PBMCs were isolated by Ficoll-Paque density gradient centrifugation. From the cysteine through the phenylalanine, the CDR3 covers 12 amino acids. The retained sequence is limited to the CDR3, 36 bases, with the frame set at the first base. V drops 6 bases and J drops 4 bases, leaving 9 bases in between. The run used an Illumina NovaSeq 6000. TCRalpha and TCRbeta cDNA libraries were constructed by 5'RACE with constant-segment primers, with sample barcodes and unique molecular identifiers being introduced. Trizol reagent was used to extract RNA from every sample. Amplification of the libraries took two PCR steps, and the second step added a second sample barcode plus Illumina TruSeq adapters. Sequencing of the libraries was done on an Illumina NovaSeq, producing 2 x 150 bp paired-end reads. The source study handled its data this way. Demultiplexing of reads and collapsing into UMI-guided consensus sequences were performed with migec v1.2.7. Using mixcr v2.1.11, the UMI consensuses were aligned to TRA and TRB V and J templates and assembled into clonotypes. A clonotype was counted as expanded or contracted only if both edgeR and NoisET called the change significant, with noise models trained on biological replicates. For edgeR calls, a false discovery rate-adjusted p below 0.01 and a log2 fold-change threshold of 1 were applied. PCA with hierarchical clustering of max-normalized trajectories of the 1000 most abundant clonotypes was used as exploratory dynamics analysis. Each responding clone was given a CD4 or CD8 phenotype based on the CD4+ and CD8+ repertoires, which had been sequenced separately. Through fastp at Q25 and MiXCR, TCRdb rebuilt clones from the public reads, retaining in-frame beta chains. CDR3 protein sequences are deduplicated, and each keeps its most common genes and DNA. The V and J calls shown here were made by TCRdb, not taken from the authors' results. Counted in this sample were roughly 350,000 distinct CDR3 sequences; around 28% of them appeared once. The top ten clonotypes cover roughly 14% of the sample.

This receptor was obtained from an adult woman who had mild COVID-19 (a few samples of this study predate the infection). The sample titles of this study are shuffled in the database, so cell type and time point are left out; the donor was told from shared clones. Sequencing input: PBMCs or a T cell subset sorted from them (not recorded which). The chain is assembled from TRBV12-3 or TRBV12-4 and TRBJ1-1, with the D segment identity uncertain. The sequenced DNA: TGTGCCAGCAGCTTATATCCCACTGAAGCTTTCTTT. This is translated as CASSLYPTEAFF.